Here is one T cell receptor (beta chain) with its context. Its antigen remains unidentified. A much larger clone sits a single nucleotide away, making a read error possible. TCRdb reprocessed the 5' RACE reads via MiXCR and lists one record per CDR3 protein. The data show over 200,000 distinct CDR3 sequences, over 9.5% seen once. These data originate in a study of CD8 T cells in ankylosing spondylitis. Study results and caveats: Disease-linked clones reportedly concentrated significantly in matched ankylosing spondylitis synovial fluid.

Germline CDR1 reads SGHTA; CDR2 reads FQGNSA. V lost 0 bases to trimming and J lost 8 bases; unmatched junction nucleotides: 9. The CDR3 is made up of 16 amino acids. This TCR was sampled from a male donor with ankylosing spondylitis or in good health (not recorded which). Sequenced: blood, either unsorted or a sorted T cell fraction (not recorded which). The chain has TRBV7-2 and TRBJ2-1; 8 bases line up with TRBD2. The CDR3 sequence: CASSLASSGGHYEQFF. The CDR3 bases are TGTGCCAGCAGCTTAGCGTCGTCGGGGGGGCATTATGAGCAGTTCTTC. The full variable domain, in which reference TRBV7-2 and TRBJ2-1 provide the parts outside the CDR3, is GAGVSQSPSNKVTEKGKDVELRCDPISGHTALYWYRQSLGQGLEFLIYFQGNSAPDKSGLPSDRFSAERTGGSVSTLTIQRTQQEDSAVYLCASSLASSGGHYEQFFGPGTRLTVL.